The next 7 T cell receptor beta chains were all read from a single sample in a study of molecular identifiers for immune sequencing clone quantification. Via MiXCR, TCRdb re-called the PCR reads, giving one row per CDR3 protein. Of approximately 97,000 distinct CDR3 sequences in the sample, 30% to 45% are singletons; the top ten hold approximately 10%. Sequenced material: naive CD8+ T cells from blood, with Jurkat cell RNA spiked in. The subset here: FACS-sorted CD8+CD4-CCR7+CD45RA+ naive T cells. The receptors originated from a human donor in good health. Some libraries in this study had Jurkat cell RNA spiked in.

Regarding this clonotype: A read error may explain this, as a much larger clone is one base away. The chain is built from TRBV9 and TRBJ2-2; no firm D call. The CDR3 covers 14 residues. Deletions cut 0 bases from V and 4 bases from J, with 7 bases between. Germline CDR1 reads SGDLS; CDR2 reads YYNGEE. The CDR3, as DNA: TGTGCCAGCAGCGTAGAGGGTTTCACCGGGGAGCTGTTTTTT. The encoded protein is CASSVEGFTGELFF. Full variable domain (rest looked up from reference TRBV9 and TRBJ2-2): DSGVTQTPKHLITATGQRVTLRCSPRSGDLSVYWYQQSLDQGLQFLIQYYNGEERAKGNILERFSAQQFPDLHSELNLSSLELGDSALYFCASSVEGFTGELFFGEGSRLTVL.

This clonotype has a handful of counts. V gene TRBV12-3 or TRBV12-4 combines with J gene TRBJ1-5; no clear D. The CDR3 consists of 12 residues. V lost 10 bases and J lost 2, with 9 bases in between. CDR3 DNA: TGTGCCATCCGTCTGGGCAATCAGCCCCAGCATTTT. This encodes CAIRLGNQPQHF.

This clonotype was counted a few times. V usage is TRBV20-1 and J usage is TRBJ2-7, with unresolved D. Between the trimmed V and J ends, which lost 1 base and 3 bases, there was a span of 16 bases. CDR3 length: 15 amino acids. Germline assignment: CDR1 DFQATT and CDR2 SNEGSKA (reference sequence). Written as DNA, the CDR3 is TGCAGTGCTAGAGGTGCAGAGGACCGAATCTACGAGCAGTACTTC. It yields the protein CSARGAEDRIYEQYF.

A few counts support this clonotype. This chain joins TRBV4-1 and TRBJ2-1; unclear D gene. Germline CDR1 and CDR2: MGHRA and YSYEKL. The CDR3 has 13 amino acids. V was pared by 1 base and J by 6 bases, with 7 bases between. The CDR3 DNA is TGCGCCAGCAGCCAAGCCCGAGGCAATGAGCAGTTCTTC. Amino acids: CASSQARGNEQFF.

This clonotype showed up just a few times. The chain couples TRBV7-6 to TRBJ1-4, with D tentatively TRBD1 (6 bases). This CDR3 contains 20 residues. CDR1 SGHVS and CDR2 FNYEAQ come from the germline V gene. Deletions cut 5 bases from V and 0 bases from J, with 25 bases between. CDR3 in DNA: TGTGCCAGCAGCCCCTACAGGGATTCCCTCCTGGGGGCAACTAATGAAAAACTGTTTTTT. Its protein product is CASSPYRDSLLGATNEKLFF.

V gene TRBV28 combines with J gene TRBJ1-2; D ambiguous. V was clipped by 5 bases and J by 5 bases, with 24 bases between them. Germline CDR1 and CDR2: MDHEN and SYDVKM. The CDR3 is 17 residues long. In nucleotides, the CDR3 is TGTGCCAGCAGTCCTATAGGCCGCTCCTTACGGCCGTATGGCTACACCTTC. Protein product: CASSPIGRSLRPYGYTF.

Only a few counts were recorded for this clonotype. The chain joins TRBV11-2 to TRBJ2-1; 9 nucleotides align to TRBD2. The germline gives CDR1 SGHAT, CDR2 FQNNGV. After removal of 0 bases from V and 10 bases from J, the junction contained 7 bases not matched to a gene. This CDR3 contains 15 residues. The CDR3 sequence: CASSLEGLAILEQFF. The DNA of the CDR3 is TGTGCCAGCAGCTTAGAGGGACTAGCAATATTGGAGCAGTTCTTC.